The 5 T cell receptor beta chains below were found in one sample sequenced in a study of blood T cell repertoires in COVID-19 (dated by TCRdb to about 2020). The library came from the immunoSEQ multiplex PCR assay. This is the immuneACCESS table as TCRdb keeps it, with only in-frame sequences that have V and J called. A part of the clones is gone; compared with another copy, unresolved V genes explain less than half, and the rest is unexplained. Recorded for this sample are some 220,000 clones; about 87% of them occurred a single time. Roughly 2.6% of the sample is in the top ten clones. Sequenced: PBMCs or T cells enriched from blood (not recorded which). The receptors were sampled from a woman in her twenties or thirties who had recovered from COVID-19.

The chain has TRBV5-1 and TRBJ2-1; 10 nucleotides agree with TRBD2. This CDR3 is built from 15 residues. The ends lost 3 bases at V and 8 bases at J; junction bases unmatched: 8. Germline V gene lookup returns CDR1 SGHRS and CDR2 YFSETQ. Here the CDR3 reads CASSSAGTSVDEQFF. The DNA of the CDR3 is TGCGCCAGCAGCTCCGCCGGGACTAGCGTCGATGAGCAGTTCTTC.

This clone was detected only once. This chain links TRBV6-5 with TRBJ2-5; 7 bases fit TRBD1. Unmatched junction bases numbered 7, after V lost 5 bases and J lost 4 bases. Germline CDR1 reads MNHEY; CDR2 reads SVGAGI. The CDR3 covers 14 residues. In nucleotides, the CDR3 is TGTGCCAGCAGTCCCCGACAGGGAATAGAGACCCAGTACTTC. Encoded protein: CASSPRQGIETQYF.

In nucleotides, the CDR3 is TGTGCCAGCGGGCACGCAGGGGGCTTTATCGACGAGCAGTACTTC. It yields the protein CASGHAGGFIDEQYF. The chain combines TRBV28 with TRBJ2-7; 8 bases map to TRBD1. CDR3 length equals 15 residues. Germline-derived CDR1 and CDR2 are MDHEN and SYDVKM. J gave up 5 bases and V 8 bases, and 14 bases lay outside the gene matches.

The V call is TRBV11-2, the J call TRBJ2-7; tentatively, D is TRBD1 (6 bases). The CDR3 runs to 14 residues. The V gene lost 5 bases and the J gene lost 2 bases, with 13 bases spanning the gap. Per the germline V gene, CDR1 is SGHAT and CDR2 is FQNNGV. The CDR3 reads CASSLRTVTYEQYF. The CDR3 DNA sequence: TGTGCCAGCAGCCTCCGGACAGTGACCTACGAGCAGTACTTC.

The rearrangement joins TRBV2 to TRBJ2-1; a weak D match, TRBD2 (6 bases). CDR1 SNHLY and CDR2 FYNNEI come from the germline V gene. The CDR3 is 14 residues long. V was trimmed by 0 bases and J by 9 bases, leaving 12 bases between them. CDR3 residues: CASSEASLAGEQFF. The CDR3 bases are TGTGCCAGCAGTGAAGCGTCACTAGCCGGTGAGCAGTTCTTC.